This TCR beta chain was captured by sequencing in a study of cytomegalovirus exposure and HLA in healthy donors. Study overall: Membership in the Caucasian-associated ancestry cluster was found for about 84% of about 430 genotyped donors.

Overall study results and limits: Apart from CMV serostatus, no immune exposure information was available.

The V and J ends lost 5 bases and 2 bases respectively, with 4 bases between them. This CDR3 spans 13 amino acids. Germline-derived CDR1 and CDR2 are SGHVS and FQNEAQ. Notes on this clone: What it binds is not known.

This PCR relied on a set of 60 Vbeta primers and 13 Jbeta primers. Clones were sequenced by immunoSEQ multiplex PCR, and TCRdb holds only the in-frame ones, with some missing. The sample totals just over 150,000 clones; its top ten clones hold roughly 2%. The rearrangement uses TRBV7-8 and TRBJ2-6; D remains unclear. The specimen was PBMCs. The TCR was taken from a man in his thirties or forties in good health and CMV-seronegative. The CDR3, as DNA: TGTGCCAGCAGCAATACTGGGGCCAACGTCCTGACTTTC. Its protein product is CASSNTGANVLTF.